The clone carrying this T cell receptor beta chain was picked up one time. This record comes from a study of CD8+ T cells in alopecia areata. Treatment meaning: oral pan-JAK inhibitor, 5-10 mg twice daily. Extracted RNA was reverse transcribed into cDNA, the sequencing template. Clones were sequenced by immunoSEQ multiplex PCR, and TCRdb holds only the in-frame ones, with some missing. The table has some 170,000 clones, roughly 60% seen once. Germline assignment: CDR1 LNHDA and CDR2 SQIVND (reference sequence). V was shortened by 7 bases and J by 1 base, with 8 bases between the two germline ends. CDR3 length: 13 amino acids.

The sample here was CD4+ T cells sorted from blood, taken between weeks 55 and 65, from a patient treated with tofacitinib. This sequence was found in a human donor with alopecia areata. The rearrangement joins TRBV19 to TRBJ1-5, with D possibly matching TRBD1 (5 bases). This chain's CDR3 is CASKGRSNQPQHF. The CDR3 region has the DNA TGTGCCAGTAAGGGGCGGAGCAATCAGCCCCAGCATTTT.